Below, one T cell receptor beta chain is given with its context. Germline CDR1 reads SGHTA; CDR2 reads FQGNSA. The CDR3 is 16 amino acids. Germline trimming cut 5 bases from V and 2 bases from J; bases unmatched to any gene: 7. This sample was taken from a study of blood T cell repertoires in COVID-19. Whole-study context: Donors in the United States, Italy and Spain gave samples during acute or convalescent COVID-19. Sources were T cells, B-cell-depleted T cells, or PBMCs; the material itself was cDNA or gDNA.

As handled by the study authors: Reference gene primer amplification in the assay estimated nucleated cell counts. The protocol was immunoSEQ multiplex PCR, while the TCRdb copy is restricted to in-frame clones and leaves out a portion. For V, J and clone size, that table is used; D and trimming come from the DNA. Here the sample spans 84,000 or so clones, over 70% being singletons. The chain has TRBV7-2 and TRBJ2-3; 10 nucleotides match TRBD2. The source of this sequence is an elderly man with active or convalescent COVID-19. The specimen was peripheral blood. The CDR3 region is CASSPLTSGYTDTQYF. CDR3 nucleotide sequence: TGTGCCAGCAGCCCCCTGACTAGCGGGTACACAGATACGCAGTATTTT.